These 23 T cell receptor beta chains were sequenced from one sample in a study of PD-1 blockade in classical Hodgkin lymphoma. Time point: cycle 4 day 1 (C4D1), after less than 7 weeks of nivolumab. Relapses following autologous stem cell transplantation were seen in all patients, with brentuximab vedotin exposure varying. The study purified CD4+ T cells from thawed PBMCs using magnetic negative selection. Generated by immunoSEQ multiplex PCR, the TCRdb table keeps only in-frame clones and is missing some. This sample carries tens of thousands of clones, 70% to 90% of them seen once, and the ten largest clones take over 0.4%. The sequences come from CD4+ T cells from blood, collected before the fourth cycle of nivolumab. Receptors were obtained from a human donor with classical Hodgkin lymphoma.

The chain uses TRBV28 and TRBJ2-3, with 8 bases matching TRBD2. The J segment lost 5 bases and the V segment lost 6 bases, leaving 10 bases of the junction unmatched. The germline V gene has CDR1 MDHEN and CDR2 SYDVKM. CDR3 length equals 15 residues. In nucleotides, the CDR3 is TGTGCCAGCAGCCTCACACTAGCGGCGGGAGATACGCAGTATTTT. Residues: CASSLTLAAGDTQYF.

The chain recombines TRBV7-2 with TRBJ1-1; unclear D gene. Germline V lookup: CDR1 SGHTA, CDR2 FQGNSA. V was shortened by 7 bases and J by 6 bases, with 15 bases between the two germline ends. The length of the CDR3 is 13 residues. CDR3 DNA sequence: TGTGCCAGCACCTCAACTCGGGGAGCTGAAGCTTTCTTT. Encoded protein: CASTSTRGAEAFF.

The gene calls are TRBV5-1 and TRBJ1-2; 10 nucleotides line up with TRBD1. Germline V gene sequence: CDR1 SGHRS, CDR2 YFSETQ. The ends lost 3 bases at V and 8 bases at J; junction bases unmatched: 4. This CDR3 has 13 amino acids. Written as DNA, the CDR3 is TGCGCCAGCAGCTCGACAGGGGGCCTCGGCTACACCTTC. It translates to CASSSTGGLGYTF.

This chain connects TRBV11-2 to TRBJ2-3, with D possibly being TRBD1 (6 bases). The germline V gene has CDR1 SGHAT and CDR2 FQNNGV. The CDR3 consists of 15 residues. The V end lost 5 bases, the J end lost 4 bases, and 16 bases lay between the germline ends. CDR3 sequence (DNA): TGTGCCAGCAGCCCGTCGACAGGTCTCGCAGATACGCAGTATTTT. Protein product: CASSPSTGLADTQYF.

The chain recombines TRBV18 with TRBJ1-5; 8 bases agree with TRBD1. The CDR3 covers 16 residues. V trimming: 3 bases; J trimming: 4 bases; junction bases outside the gene matches: 8. The germline V gene encodes CDR1 KGHSH and CDR2 LQKENI. CDR3 residues: CASSPSTGVGNQPQHF. The CDR3 nucleotides read TGTGCCAGCTCACCCTCGACAGGGGTCGGTAATCAGCCCCAGCATTTT. The variable domain in full, with the rest retrieved from reference TRBV18 and TRBJ1-5, is NAGVMQNPRHLVRRRGQEARLRCSPMKGHSHVYWYRQLPEEGLKFMVYLQKENIIDESGMPKERFSAEFPKEGPSILRIQQVVRGDSAAYFCASSPSTGVGNQPQHFGDGTRLSIL.

The rearrangement joins TRBV7-9 to TRBJ1-6, with D tentatively TRBD1 (6 bases). Trimming took 7 bases from V and 9 from J, leaving 19 bases between them. Germline-derived CDR1 and CDR2 are SEHNR and FQNEAQ (reference sequence). The CDR3 has 15 amino acids. The CDR3 loop reads CASNRGGTMGSPLHF. CDR3 nucleotide sequence: TGTGCCAGCAACCGCGGGGGCACAATGGGTTCACCCCTCCACTTT.

This clone was seen only a few times. The rearrangement joins TRBV10-3 to TRBJ2-3; D is unclear. Germline V gene lookup returns CDR1 ENHRY and CDR2 SYGVKD. V lost 2 bases, J lost 6 bases, and 15 bases lay in between. There are 15 residues in the CDR3. CDR3 region: CAISEGQERSDTQYF. CDR3 DNA sequence: TGTGCCATCAGTGAGGGGCAGGAGAGGTCGGATACGCAGTATTTT.

The gene calls are TRBV27 and TRBJ1-3; no reliable D call. The length of the CDR3 is 14 residues. Trimming took 10 bases from V and 0 from J, leaving 13 bases between them. Germline CDR1 is MNHEY and CDR2 is SMNVEV (reference sequence). The CDR3 protein is CATRSFSSGNTIYF. DNA of the CDR3: TGTGCCACCCGCTCTTTTTCCTCTGGAAACACCATATATTTT.

The chain carries TRBV7-2 and TRBJ2-7; perhaps D is TRBD1 or TRBD2 (6 bases each). The CDR3 has 15 amino acids. The ends were cut back, 4 bases at V and 3 bases at J, with 16 bases in the middle. Germline V gives CDR1 SGHTA, CDR2 FQGNSA. This chain's CDR3 is CASSSQGGVIYEQYF. The DNA of the CDR3 is TGTGCCAGCAGCTCACAGGGAGGTGTGATCTACGAGCAGTACTTC.

V and J are TRBV15 and TRBJ1-2; D unresolved. With 3 bases removed from V and 0 bases from J, the gap between germline ends came to 14 bases. Germline V gene data show CDR1 as LNHNV and CDR2 as YYDKDF (reference sequence). This CDR3 is 16 amino acids long. DNA of the CDR3: TGTGCCACCAGCAGTCCCCAGGACGAAGCTAACTATGGCTACACCTTC. It translates to CATSSPQDEANYGYTF.

The chain uses TRBV2 and TRBJ1-1, with 10 bases aligning to TRBD1. The length of the CDR3 is 16 residues. In germline, CDR1 is SNHLY, CDR2 FYNNEI. Trimming took 6 bases from V and 6 from J; bases not matched to a gene: 13. CDR3: CASRVLTGTGVPEAFF. The DNA for the CDR3 is TGTGCCAGCAGAGTGCTCACCGGGACAGGGGTCCCTGAAGCTTTCTTT.

V gene TRBV27 combines with J gene TRBJ2-3, with 12 bases fitting TRBD2. Germline V gene lookup returns CDR1 MNHEY and CDR2 SMNVEV (reference sequence). The CDR3 runs 15 residues. V was clipped by 6 bases and J by 5 bases; unmatched bases: 6. DNA for the CDR3: TGTGCCAGCAGAGAGCTAGCGGGAGGGCAAGATACGCAGTATTTT. It codes for CASRELAGGQDTQYF.

This chain connects TRBV20-1 to TRBJ2-7, with 7 bases identical to TRBD2. Germline CDR1 and CDR2: DFQATT and SNEGSKA (reference sequence). Germline trimming cut 7 bases from V and 3 bases from J; bases unmatched to any gene: 3. The CDR3 is 11 amino acids. CDR3 protein: CSVRGFYEQYF. DNA for the CDR3: TGCAGTGTGCGGGGGTTCTACGAGCAGTACTTC.

The chain combines TRBV21-1 with TRBJ1-3. TRBV21-1 is a pseudogene. This CDR3 spans 15 amino acids. CDR3: CASSSPADSGNTIYF. Here the CDR3 DNA reads TGTGCCAGCAGCTCCCCGGCCGACTCTGGAAACACCATATATTTT.

This chain links TRBV7-2 with TRBJ2-7; 8 positions agree with TRBD1. This CDR3 has 14 residues. The germline gives CDR1 SGHTA, CDR2 FQGNSA. V lost 6 bases, J lost 6 bases, and 10 bases stayed unmatched. For the CDR3, the DNA is TGTGCCAGCAGACCAACAGGGGGGTTCGCCGAGCAGTACTTC. Its translation is CASRPTGGFAEQYF.

The chain recombines TRBV11-1 with TRBJ2-5, with D unresolved. CDR3 length equals 12 residues. Germline CDR1 reads SGHAT; CDR2 reads FQDESV (reference sequence). V lost 2 bases, J lost 0 bases, and 1 base lay in between. The CDR3 protein is CASSLNQETQYF. The CDR3 region has the DNA TGTGCCAGCAGCTTAAACCAAGAGACCCAGTACTTC.

The chain combines TRBV5-8 with TRBJ2-6, with TRBD1 as a possible D gene (5 bases). CDR1 and CDR2 (germline): SGHTS, YDEGEE. CDR3 length: 13 residues. The ends were cut back, 4 bases at V and 16 bases at J, with 18 bases in the middle. CDR3 amino acids: CASSLWTSLPLTF. CDR3 coding DNA: TGTGCCAGCAGCCTATGGACAAGCCTCCCTCTGACTTTC.

This clone has a handful of counts. The V and J genes are TRBV18 and TRBJ1-2, with 7 bases matching TRBD1. The germline gives CDR1 KGHSH, CDR2 LQKENI. This CDR3 has 14 amino acids. V lost 6 bases, J lost 6 bases, and 10 bases stayed unmatched. The CDR3 loop is CASSAGDRVNGYTF. For the CDR3, the DNA is TGTGCCAGCTCCGCCGGAGACAGGGTTAATGGCTACACCTTC.

V gene TRBV29-1 combines with J gene TRBJ2-2, with 9 positions matching TRBD1. J gave up 4 bases and V 6 bases, and 9 bases lay outside the gene matches. Germline loops: CDR1 SQVTM, CDR2 ANQGSEA. CDR3 length: 15 amino acids. CDR3 bases: TGCAGCGTGGGAAACAGGGGGCGCGGCACCGGGGAGCTGTTTTTT. This encodes CSVGNRGRGTGELFF.

The chain recombines TRBV5-1 with TRBJ2-7; D might be TRBD2 (5 bases). CDR3 size: 13 residues. The germline V and J ends were trimmed by 1 base and 3 bases, with 8 bases remaining between them. Germline V gene data show CDR1 as SGHRS and CDR2 as YFSETQ. This CDR3 reads CASSLYEGYEQYF. DNA for the CDR3: TGCGCCAGCAGCTTGTACGAGGGCTACGAGCAGTACTTC.

This clone was recorded only once. This CDR3 reads CASSLARQGRGETQYF. The CDR3 nucleotides read TGCGCCAGCAGCTTGGCCCGACAGGGACGTGGGGAGACCCAGTACTTC. This chain links TRBV5-1 with TRBJ2-5; 7 bases map to TRBD1. The germline CDR1 and CDR2 sequences are SGHRS and YFSETQ. This CDR3 contains 16 residues. J lost 5 bases, V lost 0 bases, and 10 bases had no gene match. Based on the CDR3 plus reference TRBV5-1 and TRBJ2-5, the full variable domain is KAGVTQTPRYLIKTRGQQVTLSCSPISGHRSVSWYQQTPGQGLQFLFEYFSETQRNKGNFPGRFSGRQFSNSRSEMNVSTLELGDSALYLCASSLARQGRGETQYFGPGTRLLVL.

V usage is TRBV7-3 and J usage is TRBJ2-5, with D unresolved. V was cut by 5 bases and J by 2 bases, with 9 bases left in between. CDR1 is SGHTA, CDR2 FQGTGA, per germline. CDR3 length equals 13 residues. The CDR3 region has the DNA TGTGCCAGCAGCCCAAACCAACAAGAGACCCAGTACTTC. Residues: CASSPNQQETQYF.

CDR3 region: CASSSHRGGDNEQFF. Written as DNA, the CDR3 is TGCGCCAGCAGCTCTCACAGGGGTGGGGACAATGAGCAGTTCTTC. The chain carries TRBV5-1 and TRBJ2-1, with 7 bases matching TRBD1. Trimming took 3 bases from V and 5 from J; bases not matched to a gene: 8. This CDR3 has 15 amino acids. Per the germline V gene, CDR1 is SGHRS and CDR2 is YFSETQ. Full variable domain (remainder filled in from reference TRBV5-1 and TRBJ2-1): KAGVTQTPRYLIKTRGQQVTLSCSPISGHRSVSWYQQTPGQGLQFLFEYFSETQRNKGNFPGRFSGRQFSNSRSEMNVSTLELGDSALYLCASSSHRGGDNEQFFGPGTRLTVL.